These 15 T cell receptor beta chains came from one sample sequenced in a study of blood T cell repertoires in COVID-19 (dated by TCRdb to 2018 to 2021). Library preparation used the immunoSEQ multiplex PCR assay. This immuneACCESS table, as held by TCRdb, lists in-frame sequences with V and J called but not all clones. Of the missing ones, under half trace to an unresolved V gene in checked studies; the others have no known cause. The sample profile shows more than 200,000 clones; around 90% of them were found once. The biggest ten clones account for more than 4.5% of the sample. Source material: peripheral blood. These receptors originate from an older woman with COVID-19, enrolled during active disease.

The chain employs TRBV5-5 and TRBJ2-2; possibly TRBD2 for D (6 bases). The CDR3 contains 15 residues. Per germline, CDR1 SGHKS and CDR2 YYEKEE (reference sequence). Trimming shortened V by 4 bases and J by 5 bases, and 15 bases separated the two germline ends. The DNA for the CDR3 is TGTGCCAGCAGCCACGGGACTGGGGGGACCGGGGAGCTGTTTTTT. This codes for CASSHGTGGTGELFF.

The chain combines TRBV5-8 with TRBJ2-1; TRBD2 is a possible D gene (6 bases). This CDR3 is 15 amino acids long. The V gene lost 0 bases and the J gene lost 5 bases, with 12 bases spanning the gap. CDR1 is SGHTS and CDR2 is YDEGEE in the germline V gene. CDR3 bases: TGTGCCAGCAGCTTGGGGGACTCCGAGAACAATGAGCAGTTCTTC. As protein: CASSLGDSENNEQFF.

This clone was counted a single time. The CDR3 loop reads CASSQGPLYNEQFF. The CDR3 DNA is TGTGCCAGCAGCCAAGGCCCCCTATACAATGAGCAGTTCTTC. This chain joins TRBV3-1 (or the pseudogene TRBV3-2) and TRBJ2-1; D is unresolved. Trimming stripped 1 base from V and 4 bases from J, with 8 bases between. Looked up from germline, CDR1 is LGHDT and CDR2 is YNNKEL (reference sequence). The CDR3 contains 14 residues.

This clone was seen just once. The rearrangement uses TRBV9 and TRBJ1-3; D is possibly TRBD1 (5 bases). V lost 2 bases and J 0 bases, leaving 6 bases between the germline ends. CDR1 is SGDLS, CDR2 YYNGEE, per germline. The CDR3 consists of 14 residues. The CDR3 reads CASSVDSSGNTIYF. The CDR3 DNA reads as TGTGCCAGCAGCGTCGACAGCTCTGGAAACACCATATATTTT.

The CDR3 here is CASSYSRDSTGYTF. The CDR3 region has the DNA TGTGCCAGCAGTTACTCACGGGACAGCACTGGCTACACCTTC. This chain connects TRBV6-5 to TRBJ1-2; the match to TRBD1 covers 7 bases. Germline assignment: CDR1 MNHEY and CDR2 SVGAGI. Unmatched junction bases numbered 5, after V lost 0 bases and J lost 7 bases. The CDR3 covers 14 residues.

This clone was counted a few times. The chain is built from TRBV7-2 and TRBJ2-1; 13 bases are shared with TRBD2. The CDR3 contains 15 residues. The V gene end was trimmed by 5 bases and the J gene end by 11 bases; junction bases not matched to a gene: 9. Germline lookup yields CDR1 SGHTA and CDR2 FQGNSA. The CDR3 DNA reads TGTGCCAGCAGCCGGGGGTCACTAGCGGGAGGGAAGCAGTTCTTC. Its protein product is CASSRGSLAGGKQFF.

This chain uses TRBV5-6 with TRBJ2-3, with 8 bases matching TRBD1. Germline assignment: CDR1 SGHDT and CDR2 YYEEEE. The CDR3 is 13 amino acids. V lost 4 bases to trimming and J lost 6 bases; unmatched junction nucleotides: 4. CDR3 loop: CASSRTGKDTQYF. The DNA for the CDR3 is TGTGCCAGCAGCCGGACAGGGAAGGATACGCAGTATTTT.

The chain combines TRBV7-2 with TRBJ2-3; 8 positions match TRBD2. Germline V CDR1 and CDR2: SGHTA, FQGNSA. The CDR3 sequence is 17 residues long. J gave up 3 bases and V 3 bases, and 11 bases lay outside the gene matches. CDR3 loop: CASSFVGTGGPTDTQYF. In DNA form, the CDR3 reads TGTGCCAGCAGCTTCGTGGGTACGGGAGGGCCAACAGATACGCAGTATTTT. Using reference TRBV7-2 and TRBJ2-3 for the parts outside the CDR3, the full variable domain is GAGVSQSPSNKVTEKGKDVELRCDPISGHTALYWYRQSLGQGLEFLIYFQGNSAPDKSGLPSDRFSAERTGGSVSTLTIQRTQQEDSAVYLCASSFVGTGGPTDTQYFGPGTRLTVL.

This clone has only a few counts. This sequence joins TRBV5-1 and TRBJ1-2, with a possible D match to TRBD1 (5 bases). The length of the CDR3 is 15 residues. The V end lost 2 bases, the J end lost 4 bases, and 15 bases lay between the germline ends. Germline values: CDR1 SGHRS, CDR2 YFSETQ. The CDR3 reads CASSFYGSGVYGYTF. In DNA, the CDR3 is TGCGCCAGCAGCTTCTATGGCTCGGGGGTCTATGGCTACACCTTC.

The chain joins TRBV7-2 to TRBJ2-1, with 8 positions matching TRBD1. Trimming cost V 5 bases and J 9 bases; bases outside gene matches: 12. This CDR3 has 15 amino acids. Germline CDR1 SGHTA, CDR2 FQGNSA. CDR3 amino acids: CASSPAQGAWGEQFF. In nucleotides, the CDR3 is TGTGCCAGCAGCCCCGCTCAGGGGGCTTGGGGTGAGCAGTTCTTC.

V is TRBV2 and J is TRBJ1-4, with TRBD1 identical over 9 bases. The CDR3 sequence is 13 residues long. CDR1 and CDR2 from the germline V gene are SNHLY and FYNNEI. Trimming cost V 6 bases and J 8 bases; bases outside gene matches: 4. The CDR3 DNA sequence: TGTGCCAGCAGGAGGACAGGGGTCGAAAAACTGTTTTTT. Its protein is CASRRTGVEKLFF. Supplemented by reference TRBV2 and TRBJ1-4, the full variable domain reads EPEVTQTPSHQVTQMGQEVILRCVPISNHLYFYWYRQILGQKVEFLVSFYNNEISEKSEIFDDQFSVERPDGSNFTLKIRSTKLEDSAMYFCASRRTGVEKLFFGSGTQLSVL.

This chain joins TRBV18 and TRBJ2-1; D unclear. Trimming took off 1 base at V and 0 bases at J, with 10 bases between the two ends. This CDR3 contains 16 residues. CDR1 is KGHSH and CDR2 is LQKENI in the germline V gene. The CDR3 loop reads CASSPQMVASYNEQFF. The CDR3 DNA follows: TGTGCCAGCTCACCACAGATGGTAGCCTCCTACAATGAGCAGTTCTTC.

The gene calls are TRBV9 and TRBJ2-1, with 14 bases lining up with TRBD2. The CDR3 covers 15 residues. The ends lost 3 bases at V and 4 bases at J; junction bases unmatched: 0. CDR1 SGDLS and CDR2 YYNGEE come from the germline V gene. In nucleotides, the CDR3 is TGTGCCAGCAGCGGGACTAGCGGGAGGTACAATGAGCAGTTCTTC. It encodes CASSGTSGRYNEQFF.

The V and J genes are TRBV5-4 and TRBJ2-7; D remains ambiguous. Trimming cost V 2 bases and J 3 bases, with 9 bases left between them. The CDR3 runs to 13 residues. The germline V gene has CDR1 SGHNT and CDR2 YYREEE (reference sequence). For the CDR3, the DNA is TGTGCCAGCAGCTTTTCTTCGGGCTACGAGCAGTACTTC. This encodes CASSFSSGYEQYF. The variable domain in full, with the rest retrieved from reference TRBV5-4 and TRBJ2-7, is ETGVTQSPTHLIKTRGQQVTLRCSSQSGHNTVSWYQQALGQGPQFIFQYYREEENGRGNFPPRFSGLQFPNYSSELNVNALELDDSALYLCASSFSSGYEQYFGPGTRLTVT.

The chain couples TRBV28 to TRBJ1-4, with D possibly TRBD1 on 6 matching bases. The V gene's germline CDR1 is MDHEN and CDR2 SYDVKM. The CDR3 has 16 residues. Trimming pared 2 bases from V and 6 bases from J, leaving 16 bases between. The CDR3 sequence: CASSLRLGGQYEKLFF. As DNA, the CDR3 is TGTGCCAGCAGTTTAAGGTTGGGGGGGCAGTATGAAAAACTGTTTTTT. The whole variable domain, remainder taken from reference TRBV28 and TRBJ1-4, is DVKVTQSSRYLVKRTGEKVFLECVQDMDHENMFWYRQDPGLGLRLIYFSYDVKMKEKGDIPEGYSVSREKKERFSLILESASTNQTSMYLCASSLRLGGQYEKLFFGSGTQLSVL.